Listed below are T cell receptor beta chains from one sample, sequenced in a study of CD8+CD57+ T cells in acquired aplastic anemia. One entry per CDR3 protein, called by TCRdb with MiXCR from the reads. The table has about 220,000 distinct CDR3 sequences, 30% to 35% seen once; the top ten hold 1.1%. Sample: sorted CD4+, CD8+, or CD8+CD57+ T cells (not recorded which) from PBMCs. Source of these receptors: a human donor in good health, serving as a control. CDR3s include the opening cysteine and the closing phenylalanine or tryptophan. D genes are given only for firm matches. Not all rows give a size; the values are once, few, many and, for expanded clones, a class.

clone_size: few
j_call: TRBJ1-1
v_call: TRBV7-2
d_call: .
cdr3_nt: TGTGCCAGCAGCTTTAAGGAAGACACTGAAGCTTTCTTT
cdr3_aa: CASSFKEDTEAFF

clone_size: many
j_call: TRBJ2-7
v_call: TRBV6-6
d_call: .
cdr3_nt: TGTGCCAGCAGTTACCGGGCCGGGGGTGAGCAGTACTTC
cdr3_aa: CASSYRAGGEQYF

clone_size: .
j_call: TRBJ1-2
v_call: TRBV19
d_call: TRBD1
cdr3_nt: TGTGCCAGTAGTATAAATAGGGCAGGGGGCTATGGCTACACCTTC
cdr3_aa: CASSINRAGGYGYTF

clone_size: many
j_call: TRBJ2-3
v_call: TRBV13
d_call: .
cdr3_nt: TGTGCCAGCGAAGGGTGGCGCACAGATACGCAGTATTTT
cdr3_aa: CASEGWRTDTQYF

clone_size: many
j_call: TRBJ1-1
v_call: TRBV19
d_call: TRBD1
cdr3_nt: TGTGCCAGTAAGGGGACAGGGGAAAGCACTGAAGCTTTCTTT
cdr3_aa: CASKGTGESTEAFF

clone_size: many
j_call: TRBJ2-1
v_call: TRBV20-1
d_call: .
cdr3_nt: TGCAGTGCCGTAGCGTCGGGAGTTGAGCAGTTCTTC
cdr3_aa: CSAVASGVEQFF

clone_size: many
j_call: TRBJ1-6
v_call: TRBV7-9
d_call: .
cdr3_nt: TGTGCCAGCAGCACCCGGTCCCCCAATTCACCCCTCCACTTT
cdr3_aa: CASSTRSPNSPLHF

clone_size: many
j_call: TRBJ2-6
v_call: TRBV7-3
d_call: .
cdr3_nt: TGTGCCAGCAGCATAGACAGCCCCGGGGCCAACGTCCTGACTTTC
cdr3_aa: CASSIDSPGANVLTF

clone_size: few
j_call: TRBJ2-3
v_call: TRBV12-3/TRBV12-4
d_call: .
cdr3_nt: TGTGCCAGCAGCGATCGTAGGGAAACAGATACGCAGTATTTT
cdr3_aa: CASSDRRETDTQYF

clone_size: .
j_call: TRBJ1-2
v_call: TRBV30
d_call: .
cdr3_nt: TGTGCCTGGAGACTATATCCCACAGGGACCTATGGCTACACCTTC
cdr3_aa: CAWRLYPTGTYGYTF

clone_size: .
j_call: TRBJ1-1
v_call: TRBV10-3
d_call: .
cdr3_nt: TGTGCCATCAGTGCGTGGATGAACGCTGAAGCTTTCTTT
cdr3_aa: CAISAWMNAEAFF